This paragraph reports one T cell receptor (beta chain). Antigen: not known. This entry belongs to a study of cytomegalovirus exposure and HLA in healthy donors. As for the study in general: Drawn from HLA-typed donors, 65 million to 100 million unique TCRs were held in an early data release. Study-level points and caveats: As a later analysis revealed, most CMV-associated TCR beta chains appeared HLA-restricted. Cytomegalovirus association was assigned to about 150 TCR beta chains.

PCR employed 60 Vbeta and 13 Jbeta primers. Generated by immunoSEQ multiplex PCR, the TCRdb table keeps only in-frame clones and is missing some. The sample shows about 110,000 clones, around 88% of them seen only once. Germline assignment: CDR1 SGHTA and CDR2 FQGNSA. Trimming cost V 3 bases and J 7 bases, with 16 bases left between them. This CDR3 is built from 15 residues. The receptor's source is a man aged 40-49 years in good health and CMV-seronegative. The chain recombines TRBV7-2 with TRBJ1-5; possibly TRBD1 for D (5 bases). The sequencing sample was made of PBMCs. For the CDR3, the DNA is TGTGCCAGCAGCTTGGGGGGGAGATCGCGGCAGCCCCAGCATTTT. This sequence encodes CASSLGGRSRQPQHF.